The 13 T cell receptor beta chains in this list originate from one sample, sequenced in a study of T-cell memory formation after mild COVID-19. TCRdb re-called the 5' RACE reads with MiXCR, one entry per CDR3 protein. The data show about 110,000 distinct CDR3 sequences, with 15% to 20% seen just once and less than 6% held by the top ten. Material for sequencing was PBMCs or a T cell subset sorted from them (not recorded which). The receptor source for this set is a man younger than 35 who had mild COVID-19 (a few samples of this study predate the infection). Cell type and time point are not known.

Only a few counts were recorded for this clonotype. The chain has TRBV20-1 and TRBJ1-2, with TRBD1 matching 10 bases. The CDR3 totals 14 residues. Germline-derived CDR1 and CDR2 are DFQATT and SNEGSKA (reference sequence). Trimming cost V 4 bases and J 7 bases; bases outside gene matches: 9. CDR3 sequence (DNA): TGCAGTGCTACCCGACAGGGGGCGTCCGGTGGCTACACCTTC. Its protein product is CSATRQGASGGYTF.

In its sample, this clonotype was seen a few times. The chain uses TRBV15 and TRBJ1-2; D not certain. The CDR3 spans 13 residues. V lost 5 bases and J lost 4, with 11 bases in between. In germline, CDR1 is LNHNV, CDR2 YYDKDF (reference sequence). The CDR3 loop is CATSYGWGYGYTF. The DNA for the CDR3 is TGTGCCACCAGCTACGGTTGGGGCTATGGCTACACCTTC.

The V gene is TRBV10-3, the J gene TRBJ1-3; D is uncertain. Trimming stripped 2 bases from V and 3 bases from J, with 5 bases between. This CDR3 is 13 amino acids long. The V gene's germline CDR1 is ENHRY and CDR2 SYGVKD. CDR3 sequence: CAISEDGGNTIYF. The DNA for the CDR3 is TGTGCCATCAGTGAGGACGGTGGAAACACCATATATTTT.

This clonotype turned up a few times. The chain joins TRBV6-6 to TRBJ2-1, with 7 bases matching TRBD2. The CDR3 contains 15 residues. Germline CDR1 reads MNHNY; CDR2 reads SVGAGI (reference sequence). Trimming took 6 bases from V and 7 from J; bases not matched to a gene: 12. CDR3 loop: CASSLGLEKKNEQFF. CDR3 DNA sequence: TGTGCCAGCAGCCTCGGACTAGAAAAAAAGAATGAGCAGTTCTTC.

This clonotype turned up a few times. The genes are TRBV6-2 or TRBV6-3 and TRBJ2-1, with a weak D call TRBD2 (5 bases). There are 16 residues in the CDR3. V was cut by 0 bases and J by 8 bases, with 17 bases left in between. CDR1 and CDR2 from the germline V gene are MNHEY and SVGEGT. Written as DNA, the CDR3 is TGTGCCAGCAGTTACTCTTCCTCGGCTAGCAACGATGAGCAGTTCTTC. Translation: CASSYSSSASNDEQFF.

This clonotype has a handful of counts. The rearrangement uses TRBV5-1 and TRBJ2-5, with 11 bases that match TRBD1. Trimming cost V 4 bases and J 4 bases; bases outside gene matches: 3. CDR3 length equals 14 residues. CDR1 is SGHRS, CDR2 YFSETQ, per germline. CDR3 loop: CASSPGTGGETQYF. The DNA of the CDR3 is TGCGCCAGCAGCCCCGGGACAGGGGGAGAGACCCAGTACTTC.

The V gene is TRBV12-3 or TRBV12-4, the J gene TRBJ2-5; TRBD1 matches at 7 bases. CDR3 length: 14 residues. V shed 3 bases, J shed 5 bases, and the junction held 6 bases outside the gene matches. The DNA for the CDR3 is TGTGCCAGCAGTTTTGACAGGGAAAGTGAGACCCAGTACTTC. Its protein product is CASSFDRESETQYF.

This clonotype was seen more than once but under ten times. J is TRBJ2-7 and V is TRBV2; unclear D gene. The ends were cut back, 7 bases at V and 4 bases at J, with 5 bases in the middle. The CDR3 is 10 residues long. Germline values: CDR1 SNHLY, CDR2 FYNNEI. The CDR3: CASTRYEQYF. The CDR3 DNA sequence: TGTGCCAGCACACGATACGAGCAGTACTTC.

The chain couples TRBV12-3 or TRBV12-4 to TRBJ1-3, with unresolved D. CDR3 length: 14 residues. With 5 bases removed from V and 4 bases from J, the gap between germline ends came to 12 bases. CDR3 region: CASSRTYPGNTIYF. Written as DNA, the CDR3 is TGTGCCAGCAGTCGGACCTACCCCGGAAACACCATATATTTT.

The chain links TRBV29-1 to TRBJ2-3, with 8 bases identical to TRBD2. V lost 7 bases to trimming and J lost 0 bases; unmatched junction nucleotides: 3. This CDR3 has 13 amino acids. Germline loops: CDR1 SQVTM, CDR2 ANQGSEA. DNA for the CDR3: TGCAGCGCAAGCGGGGGTAGCACAGATACGCAGTATTTT. Translation gives CSASGGSTDTQYF.

This clonotype was counted between two and nine times. The chain joins TRBV12-3 or TRBV12-4 to TRBJ2-3, with D hard to call. CDR3 length: 16 amino acids. V was shortened by 3 bases and J by 0 bases, with 13 bases between the two germline ends. CDR3 residues: CASSFRRKSSTDTQYF. The CDR3 DNA reads TGTGCCAGCAGTTTTCGGCGGAAGTCTAGCACAGATACGCAGTATTTT.

The chain couples TRBV7-2 to TRBJ2-6; tentatively, D is TRBD1 (6 bases). Germline V gene data show CDR1 as SGHTA and CDR2 as FQGNSA. Trimming stripped 6 bases from V and 1 base from J, with 13 bases between. This CDR3 comprises 16 residues. The CDR3 loop reads CASRLNRASGANVLTF. The CDR3 DNA reads as TGTGCCAGCAGGTTAAACAGGGCGTCTGGGGCCAACGTCCTGACTTTC.

This clonotype was seen once. The genes are TRBV6-5 and TRBJ2-2; possibly TRBD2 for D (5 bases). V was pared by 1 base and J by 6 bases, with 12 bases between. CDR3 size: 15 residues. Germline loops: CDR1 MNHEY, CDR2 SVGAGI. The CDR3 here is CASSYYLTGAGELFF. For the CDR3, the DNA is TGTGCCAGCAGTTACTATCTGACCGGGGCCGGGGAGCTGTTTTTT.